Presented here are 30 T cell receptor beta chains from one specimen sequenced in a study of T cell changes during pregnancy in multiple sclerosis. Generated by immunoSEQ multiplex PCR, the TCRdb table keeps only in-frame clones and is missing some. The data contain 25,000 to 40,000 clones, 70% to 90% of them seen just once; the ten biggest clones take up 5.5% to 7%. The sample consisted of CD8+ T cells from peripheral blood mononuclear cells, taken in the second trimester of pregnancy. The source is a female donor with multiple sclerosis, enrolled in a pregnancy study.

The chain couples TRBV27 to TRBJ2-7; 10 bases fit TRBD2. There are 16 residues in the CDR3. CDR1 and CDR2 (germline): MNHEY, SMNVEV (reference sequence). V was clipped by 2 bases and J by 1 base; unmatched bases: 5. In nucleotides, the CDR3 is TGTGCCAGCAGTTTACTAGCGGGAGTGGAGTCCTACGAGCAGTACTTC. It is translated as CASSLLAGVESYEQYF.

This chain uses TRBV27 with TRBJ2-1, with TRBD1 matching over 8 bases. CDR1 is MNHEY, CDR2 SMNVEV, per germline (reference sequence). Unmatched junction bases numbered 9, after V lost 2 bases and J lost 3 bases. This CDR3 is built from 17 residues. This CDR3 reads CASSLRGQAPFYNEQFF. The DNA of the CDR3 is TGTGCCAGCAGTTTACGGGGACAGGCCCCTTTCTACAATGAGCAGTTCTTC.

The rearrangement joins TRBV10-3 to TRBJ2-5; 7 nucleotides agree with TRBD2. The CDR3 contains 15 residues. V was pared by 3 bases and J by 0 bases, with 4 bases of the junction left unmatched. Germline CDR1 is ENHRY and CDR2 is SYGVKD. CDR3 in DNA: TGTGCCATCAGTGATCCCCTAGCGGACCAAGAGACCCAGTACTTC. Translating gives CAISDPLADQETQYF.

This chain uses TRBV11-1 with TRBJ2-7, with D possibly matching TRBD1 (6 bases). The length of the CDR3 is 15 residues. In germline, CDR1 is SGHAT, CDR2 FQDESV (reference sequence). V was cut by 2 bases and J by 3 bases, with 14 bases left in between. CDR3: CASSLNRDTSYEQYF. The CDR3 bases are TGTGCCAGCAGCTTAAACCGGGACACCAGCTACGAGCAGTACTTC.

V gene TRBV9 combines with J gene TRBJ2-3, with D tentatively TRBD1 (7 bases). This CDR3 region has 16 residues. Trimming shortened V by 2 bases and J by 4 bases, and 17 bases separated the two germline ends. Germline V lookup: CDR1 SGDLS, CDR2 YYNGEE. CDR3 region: CASSVGGRGPPDTQYF. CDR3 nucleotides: TGTGCCAGCAGCGTGGGGGGTAGGGGGCCCCCAGATACGCAGTATTTT.

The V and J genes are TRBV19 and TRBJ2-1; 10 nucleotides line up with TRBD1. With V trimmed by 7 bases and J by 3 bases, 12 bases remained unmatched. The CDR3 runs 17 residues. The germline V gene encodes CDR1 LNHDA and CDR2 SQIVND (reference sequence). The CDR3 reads CASTLGDRGPLYNEQFF. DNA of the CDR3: TGTGCCAGTACCTTGGGTGACAGGGGGCCTCTCTACAATGAGCAGTTCTTC. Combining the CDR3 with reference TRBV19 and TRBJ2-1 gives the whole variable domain DGGITQSPKYLFRKEGQNVTLSCEQNLNHDAMYWYRQDPGQGLRLIYYSQIVNDFQKGDIAEGYSVSREKKESFPLTVTSAQKNPTAFYLCASTLGDRGPLYNEQFFGPGTRLTVL.

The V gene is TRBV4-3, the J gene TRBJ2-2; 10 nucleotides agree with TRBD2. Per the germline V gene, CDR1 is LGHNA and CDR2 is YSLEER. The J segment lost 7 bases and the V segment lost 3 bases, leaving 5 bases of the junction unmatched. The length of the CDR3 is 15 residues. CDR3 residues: CASSQGLAQNGELFF. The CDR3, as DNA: TGCGCCAGCAGCCAGGGACTAGCGCAGAACGGGGAGCTGTTTTTT.

The CDR3 coding sequence is TGTGCCAGTAGCCCCGTCACAAAAAACATTCAGTACTTC. This sequence encodes CASSPVTKNIQYF. V is TRBV19 and J is TRBJ2-4; D gene ambiguous. The length of the CDR3 is 13 residues. CDR1 is LNHDA and CDR2 is SQIVND in the germline V gene (reference sequence). V lost 6 bases to trimming and J lost 4 bases, with 10 bases between them.

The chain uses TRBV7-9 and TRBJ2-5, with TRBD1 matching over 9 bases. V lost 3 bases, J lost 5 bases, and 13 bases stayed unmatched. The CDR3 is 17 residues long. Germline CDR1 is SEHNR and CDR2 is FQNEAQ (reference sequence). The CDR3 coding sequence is TGTGCCAGCAGCTTTCTCGGGGGGACAGGGATCTGGGAGACCCAGTACTTC. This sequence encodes CASSFLGGTGIWETQYF.

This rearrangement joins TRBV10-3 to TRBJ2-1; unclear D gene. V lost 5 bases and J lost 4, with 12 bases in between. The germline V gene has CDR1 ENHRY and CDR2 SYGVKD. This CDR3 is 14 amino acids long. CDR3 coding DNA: TGTGCCATCAGTCCCTTGGAGATGTACAATGAGCAGTTCTTC. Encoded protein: CAISPLEMYNEQFF.

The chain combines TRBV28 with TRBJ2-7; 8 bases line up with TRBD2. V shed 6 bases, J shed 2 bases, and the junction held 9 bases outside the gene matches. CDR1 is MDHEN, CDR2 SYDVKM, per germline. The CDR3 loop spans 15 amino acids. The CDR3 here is CASSPTSVTAYEQYF. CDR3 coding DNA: TGTGCCAGCAGCCCGACTAGCGTTACAGCCTACGAGCAGTACTTC.

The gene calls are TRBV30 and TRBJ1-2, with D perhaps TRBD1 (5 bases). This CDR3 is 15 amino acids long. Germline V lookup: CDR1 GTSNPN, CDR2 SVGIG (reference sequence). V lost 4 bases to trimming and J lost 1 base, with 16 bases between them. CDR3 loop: CAWTPGQLLNYGYTF. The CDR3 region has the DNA TGTGCCTGGACCCCCGGACAACTACTTAACTATGGCTACACCTTC.

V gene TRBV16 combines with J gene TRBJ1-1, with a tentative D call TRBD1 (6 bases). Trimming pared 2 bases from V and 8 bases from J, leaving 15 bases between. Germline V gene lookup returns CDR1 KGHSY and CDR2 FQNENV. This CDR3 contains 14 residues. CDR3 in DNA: TGTGCCAGCAGCCAAAACCCCGGGACAAGCGAAGCTTTCTTT. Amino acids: CASSQNPGTSEAFF.

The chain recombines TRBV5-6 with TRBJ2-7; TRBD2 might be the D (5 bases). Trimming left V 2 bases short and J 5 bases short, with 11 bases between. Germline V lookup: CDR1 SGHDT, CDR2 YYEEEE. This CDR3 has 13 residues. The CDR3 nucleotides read TGTGCCAGCAGCTTCCGAGGGAACCACGAGCAGTACTTC. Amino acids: CASSFRGNHEQYF.

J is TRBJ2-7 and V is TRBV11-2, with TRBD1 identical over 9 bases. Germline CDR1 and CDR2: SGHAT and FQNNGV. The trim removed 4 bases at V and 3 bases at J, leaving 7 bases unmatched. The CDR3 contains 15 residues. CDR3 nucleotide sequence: TGTGCCAGCAGCTCCGGACAGGGGCTCTTCTACGAGCAGTACTTC. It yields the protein CASSSGQGLFYEQYF.

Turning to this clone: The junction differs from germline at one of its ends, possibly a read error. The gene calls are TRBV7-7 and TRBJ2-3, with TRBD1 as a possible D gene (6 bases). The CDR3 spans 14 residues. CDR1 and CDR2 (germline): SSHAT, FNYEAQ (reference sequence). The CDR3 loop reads CASSATGYEDTQYF. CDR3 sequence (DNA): TGTGCTAGCAGCGCGACAGGTTACGAAGATACGCAGTATTTT. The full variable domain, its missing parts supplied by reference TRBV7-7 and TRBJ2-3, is GAGVSQSPRYKVTKRGQDVTLRCDPISSHATLYWYQQALGQGPEFLTYFNYEAQPDKSGLPSDRFSAERPEGSISTLTIQRTEQRDSAMYRCASSATGYEDTQYFGPGTRLTVL.

CDR3 bases: TGTGCCAGCAGGCGACAGGGTGGTAGTGAAAAACTGTTTTTT. Translated: CASRRQGGSEKLFF. This chain joins TRBV6-5 and TRBJ1-4, with 7 positions matching TRBD1. The CDR3 has 14 amino acids. V dropped 6 bases and J dropped 7; count of bases not matched to a gene: 8. Germline CDR1 MNHEY, CDR2 SVGAGI.

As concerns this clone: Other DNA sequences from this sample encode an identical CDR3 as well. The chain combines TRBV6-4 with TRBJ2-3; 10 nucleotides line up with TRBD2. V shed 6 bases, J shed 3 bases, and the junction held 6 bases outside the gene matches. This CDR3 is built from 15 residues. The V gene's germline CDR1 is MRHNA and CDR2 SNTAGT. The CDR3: CASSPLAGATDTQYF. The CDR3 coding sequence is TGTGCCAGCAGCCCCCTAGCGGGAGCAACAGATACGCAGTATTTT.

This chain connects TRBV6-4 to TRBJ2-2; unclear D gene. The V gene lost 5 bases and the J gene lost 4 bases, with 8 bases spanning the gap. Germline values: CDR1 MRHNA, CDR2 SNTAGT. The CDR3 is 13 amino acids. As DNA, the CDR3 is TGTGCCAGCAGTCAGACACCCACCGGGGAGCTGTTTTTT. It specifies CASSQTPTGELFF.

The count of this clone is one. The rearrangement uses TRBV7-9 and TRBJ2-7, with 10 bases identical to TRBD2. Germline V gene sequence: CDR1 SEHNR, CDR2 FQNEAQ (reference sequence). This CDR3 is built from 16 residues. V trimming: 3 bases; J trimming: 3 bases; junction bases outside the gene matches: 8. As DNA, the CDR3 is TGTGCCAGCAGCTTTTCCCGCACTAGCGGGGACTACGAGCAGTACTTC. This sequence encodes CASSFSRTSGDYEQYF.

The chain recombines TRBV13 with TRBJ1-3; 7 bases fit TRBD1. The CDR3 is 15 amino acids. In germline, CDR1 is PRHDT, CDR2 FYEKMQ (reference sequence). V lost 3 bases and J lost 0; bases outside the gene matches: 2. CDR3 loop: CASSLGDSSGNTIYF. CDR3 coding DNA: TGTGCCAGCAGCTTGGGGGACAGCTCTGGAAACACCATATATTTT.

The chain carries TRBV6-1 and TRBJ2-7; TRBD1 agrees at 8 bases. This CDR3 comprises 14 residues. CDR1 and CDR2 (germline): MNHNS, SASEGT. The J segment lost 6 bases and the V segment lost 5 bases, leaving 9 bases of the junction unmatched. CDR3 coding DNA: TGTGCCAGCAGTATCTCAGGGGGCGAAAGCGAGCAGTACTTC. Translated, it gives CASSISGGESEQYF.

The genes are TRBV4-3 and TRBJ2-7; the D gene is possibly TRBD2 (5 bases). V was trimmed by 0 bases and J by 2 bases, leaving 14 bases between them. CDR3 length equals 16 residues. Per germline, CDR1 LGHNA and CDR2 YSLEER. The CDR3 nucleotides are TGCGCCAGCAGCCAAGATTTAGCTGACTATGCCTACGAGCAGTACTTC. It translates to CASSQDLADYAYEQYF.

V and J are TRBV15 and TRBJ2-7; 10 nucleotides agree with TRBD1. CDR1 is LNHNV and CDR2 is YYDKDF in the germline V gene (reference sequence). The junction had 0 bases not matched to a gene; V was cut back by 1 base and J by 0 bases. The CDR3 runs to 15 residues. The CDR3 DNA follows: TGTGCCACCAGCAGAGGGACAGGGGGCTCCTACGAGCAGTACTTC. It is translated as CATSRGTGGSYEQYF.

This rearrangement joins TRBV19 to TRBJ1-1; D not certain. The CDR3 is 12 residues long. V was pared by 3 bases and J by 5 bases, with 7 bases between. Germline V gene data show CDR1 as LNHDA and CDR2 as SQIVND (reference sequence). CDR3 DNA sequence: TGTGCCAGTAGTATGGCTCAGACTGAAGCTTTCTTT. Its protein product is CASSMAQTEAFF.

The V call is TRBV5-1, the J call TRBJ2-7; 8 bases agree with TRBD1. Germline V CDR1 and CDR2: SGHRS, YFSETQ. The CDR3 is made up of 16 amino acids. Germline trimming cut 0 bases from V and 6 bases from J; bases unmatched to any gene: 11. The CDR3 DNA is TGCGCCAGCAGCTTGGCCGGGACAGGAGGATTTAGCGAGCAGTACTTC. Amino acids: CASSLAGTGGFSEQYF.

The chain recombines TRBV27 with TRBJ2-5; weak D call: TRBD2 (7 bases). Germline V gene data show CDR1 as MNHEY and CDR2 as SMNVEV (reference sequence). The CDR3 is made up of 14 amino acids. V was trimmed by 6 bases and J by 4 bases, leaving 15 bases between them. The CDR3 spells CASRPGGLRETQYF. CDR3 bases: TGTGCCAGCAGGCCCGGGGGGCTTCGAGAGACCCAGTACTTC.

The CDR3, as DNA: TGTGCCAGCAGCAAAGGGGGGCAGGATACGCAGTATTTT. This sequence encodes CASSKGGQDTQYF. V and J are TRBV21-1 and TRBJ2-3; the table's D call TRBD1 went unverified against the DNA. TRBV21-1 is labeled a pseudogene. The length of the CDR3 is 13 residues.

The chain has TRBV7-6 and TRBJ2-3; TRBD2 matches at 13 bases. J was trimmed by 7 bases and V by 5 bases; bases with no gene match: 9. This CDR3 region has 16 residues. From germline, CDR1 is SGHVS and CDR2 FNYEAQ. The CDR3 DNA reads TGTGCCAGCAGCGAACGGACTAGCGGGAGTTGGAATACGCAGTATTTT. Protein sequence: CASSERTSGSWNTQYF.

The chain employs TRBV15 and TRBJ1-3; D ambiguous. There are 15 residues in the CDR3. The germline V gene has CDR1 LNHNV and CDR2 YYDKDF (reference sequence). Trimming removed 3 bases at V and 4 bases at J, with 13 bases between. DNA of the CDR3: TGTGCCACCAGCAGCATCCGGGGATTGGGAAACACCATATATTTT. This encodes CATSSIRGLGNTIYF.